The 14 T cell receptor beta chains presented below share a single source sample, sequenced in a study of T cell responses to AZD1222 COVID-19 vaccine. Sequencing used immunoSEQ multiplex PCR; TCRdb keeps in-frame clones, though not all of them. This table holds about 50,000 clones, 80% found once. The sample consisted of peripheral blood, taken 28 days after the second AZD1222 dose. The receptor set was obtained from an adult who received the AZD1222 COVID-19 vaccine.

This chain's CDR3 is CASSLRTSGRAVSYEQYF. The DNA for the CDR3 is TGTGCCAGCTCACTGCGGACTAGCGGGAGGGCCGTTTCCTACGAGCAGTACTTC. The gene calls are TRBV18 and TRBJ2-7; 15 nucleotides agree with TRBD2. The J segment lost 1 base and the V segment lost 4 bases, leaving 8 bases of the junction unmatched. CDR1 and CDR2 (germline): KGHSH, LQKENI. CDR3 length: 18 residues. The entire variable domain, with the rest obtained from reference TRBV18 and TRBJ2-7, is as follows: NAGVMQNPRHLVRRRGQEARLRCSPMKGHSHVYWYRQLPEEGLKFMVYLQKENIIDESGMPKERFSAEFPKEGPSILRIQQVVRGDSAAYFCASSLRTSGRAVSYEQYFGPGTRLTVT.

The gene calls are TRBV6-4 and TRBJ2-1; 8 bases are a match to TRBD1. V lost 5 bases to trimming and J lost 8 bases; unmatched junction nucleotides: 11. Germline CDR1 is MRHNA and CDR2 is SNTAGT. The CDR3 runs 15 residues. The CDR3 region is CASSWTGQGGDEQFF. CDR3 bases: TGTGCCAGCAGTTGGACAGGGCAGGGTGGCGATGAGCAGTTCTTC.

This clone was found once. The chain has TRBV7-6 and TRBJ1-5; TRBD1 might be the D (5 bases). The CDR3 consists of 20 residues. CDR1 SGHVS and CDR2 FNYEAQ come from the germline V gene. The V end was cut by 3 bases, the J end by 0 bases, with 24 bases between. CDR3 loop: CASSFLLRHKGRFSNQPQHF. The CDR3 nucleotides read TGTGCCAGCAGCTTTCTGTTGAGACACAAGGGGAGGTTTAGCAATCAGCCCCAGCATTTT. The full variable domain, with the rest looked up from reference TRBV7-6 and TRBJ1-5, is GAGVSQSPRYKVTKRGQDVALRCDPISGHVSLYWYRQALGQGPEFLTYFNYEAQQDKSGLPNDRFSAERPEGSISTLTIQRTEQRDSAMYRCASSFLLRHKGRFSNQPQHFGDGTRLSIL.

In this sample, this clone turned up once. This sequence joins TRBV5-8 and TRBJ1-6; D is possibly TRBD1 (6 bases). The CDR3 has 16 amino acids. The V gene lost 2 bases and the J gene lost 2 bases, with 11 bases spanning the gap. Germline CDR1 reads SGHTS; CDR2 reads YDEGEE. The CDR3 reads CASSLSRGAYNSPLHF. CDR3 bases: TGTGCCAGCAGCTTATCCAGGGGTGCCTATAATTCACCCCTCCACTTT.

Here the CDR3 DNA reads TGCAGTGCTAGTACCGCCGACAACATGAACACTGAAGCTTTCTTT. It specifies CSASTADNMNTEAFF. The V call is TRBV20-1, the J call TRBJ1-1, with no clear D. The CDR3 sequence is 15 residues long. The germline CDR1 and CDR2 sequences are DFQATT and SNEGSKA (reference sequence). Between the trimmed V and J ends, which lost 3 bases and 0 bases, there was a span of 14 bases.

The gene calls are TRBV6-5 and TRBJ2-1, with TRBD1 matching over 10 bases. Germline V gives CDR1 MNHEY, CDR2 SVGAGI. The V gene end was trimmed by 6 bases and the J gene end by 7 bases; junction bases not matched to a gene: 9. The CDR3 covers 15 residues. The CDR3 coding sequence is TGTGCCAGCAGCCTAGGACAGGGGGGAAAGAATGAGCAGTTCTTC. Amino acids: CASSLGQGGKNEQFF.

This chain connects TRBV3-1 (or the pseudogene TRBV3-2) to TRBJ1-1, with 8 bases fitting TRBD1. Trimming cost V 4 bases and J 0 bases; bases outside gene matches: 7. Germline CDR1 and CDR2: LGHDT and YNNKEL (reference sequence). The CDR3 consists of 16 residues. This chain's CDR3 is CASSPRRTGLNTEAFF. Written as DNA, the CDR3 is TGTGCCAGCAGCCCCCGACGGACAGGGTTGAACACTGAAGCTTTCTTT.

The chain is built from TRBV30 and TRBJ2-1; D might be TRBD2 (6 bases). Trimming took 3 bases from V and 8 from J, leaving 11 bases between them. Germline values: CDR1 GTSNPN, CDR2 SVGIG (reference sequence). This CDR3 comprises 12 residues. This CDR3 reads CAWSSSAYEQFF. The DNA of the CDR3 is TGTGCCTGGAGCTCTAGCGCCTATGAGCAGTTCTTC.

The chain links TRBV27 to TRBJ1-5, with D perhaps matching TRBD1 (5 bases). Trimming pared 2 bases from V and 3 bases from J, leaving 11 bases between. The germline gives CDR1 MNHEY, CDR2 SMNVEV (reference sequence). CDR3 length: 15 residues. The CDR3 here is CASSLGGGINQPQHF. The DNA for the CDR3 is TGTGCCAGCAGTTTAGGTGGGGGAATCAATCAGCCCCAGCATTTT.

The chain recombines TRBV5-1 with TRBJ2-6; D not certain. The CDR3 loop spans 15 amino acids. V lost 2 bases and J lost 0, with 6 bases in between. Per the germline V gene, CDR1 is SGHRS and CDR2 is YFSETQ. The CDR3 DNA reads TGCGCCAGCAGCTTCTCTAGCTCTGGGGCCAACGTCCTGACTTTC. Translated, it gives CASSFSSSGANVLTF.

The V call is TRBV5-3, the J call TRBJ2-5; D unclear. TRBV5-3 is given ORF status, its function remaining uncertain. Trimming left V 5 bases short and J 5 bases short, with 16 bases between. This CDR3 has 14 amino acids. The CDR3 loop reads CARRIPPDRETQYF. The CDR3 DNA is TGTGCCAGAAGAATTCCCCCCGACCGGGAGACCCAGTACTTC.

For this clone: This may be a read error, as it is one base from a much larger clone. The rearrangement uses TRBV29-1 and TRBJ1-2; D unclear. Between the trimmed V and J ends, which lost 6 bases and 13 bases, there was a span of 18 bases. Germline assignment: CDR1 SQVTM and CDR2 ANQGSEA. This CDR3 has 11 amino acids. The CDR3 is CSVREASDSTF. The CDR3, as DNA: TGCAGCGTCCGAGAGGCCTCAGATAGCACCTTC.

CDR3 DNA: TGTGCCAGCAGCCAGCTTAGGATAGCCGGGTACAATGAGCAGTTCTTC. Amino acids: CASSQLRIAGYNEQFF. The chain is built from TRBV3-1 (or the pseudogene TRBV3-2) and TRBJ2-1; no reliable D call. In germline, CDR1 is LGHDT, CDR2 YNNKEL (reference sequence). Between the trimmed V and J ends, which lost 3 bases and 4 bases, there was a span of 16 bases. This CDR3 has 16 residues.

V is TRBV10-3 and J is TRBJ1-3; D gene unclear. This CDR3 spans 12 amino acids. Trimming left V 7 bases short and J 0 bases short, with 4 bases between. CDR1 and CDR2 (germline): ENHRY, SYGVKD. CDR3 coding DNA: TGTGCCATCAAAGACTCTGGAAACACCATATATTTT. Protein sequence: CAIKDSGNTIYF.